This TCR beta chain came from a study of molecular identifiers for immune sequencing clone quantification. CDR3 length: 12 amino acids. The V gene's germline CDR1 is SGHKS and CDR2 YYEKEE (reference sequence). V was cut by 3 bases and J by 8 bases, with 11 bases left in between. This clonotype was seen at least ten times. Each CDR3 protein gets one entry after TCRdb re-called the PCR reads with MiXCR. Of around 480,000 distinct CDR3 sequences listed, 20% to 25% are singletons. The chain links TRBV5-5 to TRBJ1-1; D perhaps matches TRBD1 (5 bases). Material for sequencing was naive CD8+ T cells from blood, with Jurkat cell RNA spiked in. Subset: FACS-sorted CD8+CD4-CCR7+CD45RA+ naive T cells. The receptor's source is a human donor in good health. Some libraries in this study had Jurkat cell RNA spiked in. The CDR3 loop is CASSYEDMEAFF. DNA for the CDR3: TGTGCCAGCAGCTACGAGGACATGGAAGCTTTCTTT. The whole variable domain, remainder taken from reference TRBV5-5 and TRBJ1-1, is DAGVTQSPTHLIKTRGQQVTLRCSPISGHKSVSWYQQVLGQGPQFIFQYYEKEERGRGNFPDRFSARQFPNYSSELNVNALLLGDSALYLCASSYEDMEAFFGQGTRLTVV.